Detailed here is one TCR beta chain. The authors' processing: Amplification of reference gene primers provided the estimated nucleated cell counts. Profiled with immunoSEQ multiplex PCR; TCRdb holds only in-frame clones, not every one. V and J calls and clone size are those listed in that table; D and trimming were worked out from the DNA. The profile shows approximately 250,000 clones, less than 90% of them singletons. The sample belongs to a study of blood T cell repertoires in COVID-19. Study details: The samples span acute and convalescent COVID-19 from the United States, Italy and Spain. PBMCs, B-cell-depleted T cells, or T cells provided the cDNA or gDNA that made up the material.

The V and J ends lost 3 bases and 6 bases, in that order; junction bases with no gene match: 6. Germline CDR1 and CDR2: MGHRA and YSYEKL. The CDR3 length is 15 residues. The sequenced sample was peripheral blood. The TCR was taken from a man in his fifties or sixties with acute or convalescent COVID-19. The gene calls are TRBV4-1 and TRBJ2-7; 12 bases agree with TRBD2. DNA of the CDR3: TGCGCCAGCAGCCAGAGACTAGCGGGAGTCGGCGAGCAGTACTTC. Amino acid sequence: CASSQRLAGVGEQYF.